This passage covers 6 T cell receptor beta chains from one sample sequenced in a study of T-cell reconstitution after alpha-beta-depleted transplantation in children. Library preparation (for TCRbeta) was performed with unique molecular identifiers. Via MiXCR, TCRdb re-called the PCR reads, giving one row per CDR3 protein. The table shows some 300,000 distinct CDR3 sequences, with 10% to 13% occurring only once. The source was PBMCs from the stem cell graft donor, collected from the stem cell graft. Receptor source: a human donor who donated a stem cell graft to a child with acute lymphoblastic leukemia.

This clonotype was counted a few times. V usage is TRBV28 and J usage is TRBJ2-3; D ambiguous. With 7 bases removed from V and 5 bases from J, the gap between germline ends came to 10 bases. The CDR3 has 12 residues. Germline-derived CDR1 and CDR2 are MDHEN and SYDVKM. The CDR3 protein is CASTAWGDTQYF. The CDR3 DNA reads as TGTGCCAGCACCGCCTGGGGAGATACGCAGTATTTT.

J is TRBJ2-7 and V is TRBV27, with unresolved D. The CDR3 is 14 residues long. In germline, CDR1 is MNHEY, CDR2 SMNVEV (reference sequence). Trimming took 5 bases from V and 1 from J, leaving 12 bases between them. For the CDR3, the DNA is TGTGCCAGCAGTCCCCTAGTAGATTCCTACGAGCAGTACTTC. Its translation: CASSPLVDSYEQYF.

This rearrangement joins TRBV14 to TRBJ1-1; no firm D call. This CDR3 has 14 amino acids. CDR1 is SGHDN, CDR2 FVKESK, per germline. V was trimmed by 3 bases and J by 5 bases, leaving 13 bases between them. CDR3 residues: CASSQGFFATEAFF. For the CDR3, the DNA is TGTGCCAGCAGCCAGGGATTTTTTGCGACTGAAGCTTTCTTT.

This clonotype appeared a few times. The chain links TRBV7-8 to TRBJ2-7; D assignment may be TRBD1 or TRBD2 (5 bases each). CDR1 and CDR2 from the germline V gene are SGHVS and FQNEAQ. This CDR3 has 17 amino acids. The ends were cut back, 5 bases at V and 2 bases at J, with 22 bases in the middle. CDR3: CASSTFRQSRDPYEQYF. The CDR3 coding sequence is TGTGCCAGCAGCACGTTCCGTCAGAGTAGGGACCCCTACGAGCAGTACTTC.

This clonotype appeared a few times. The chain links TRBV5-1 to TRBJ2-7; 7 bases are shared with TRBD2. From germline, CDR1 is SGHRS and CDR2 YFSETQ. This CDR3 spans 15 amino acids. Trimming removed 3 bases from V and 6 bases from J; junction bases left unmatched: 12. CDR3 sequence reads: CASSSQGGDVGEQYF. CDR3 nucleotide sequence: TGCGCCAGCAGCTCCCAGGGAGGGGATGTAGGCGAGCAGTACTTC.

The chain employs TRBV12-3 or TRBV12-4 and TRBJ2-5, with 8 bases fitting TRBD2. This CDR3 has 14 residues. V lost 5 bases and J lost 7; bases outside the gene matches: 9. CDR3 bases: TGTGCCAGCAGTGCCGGGACTAGTGTCGGGACCCAGTACTTC. It translates to CASSAGTSVGTQYF.